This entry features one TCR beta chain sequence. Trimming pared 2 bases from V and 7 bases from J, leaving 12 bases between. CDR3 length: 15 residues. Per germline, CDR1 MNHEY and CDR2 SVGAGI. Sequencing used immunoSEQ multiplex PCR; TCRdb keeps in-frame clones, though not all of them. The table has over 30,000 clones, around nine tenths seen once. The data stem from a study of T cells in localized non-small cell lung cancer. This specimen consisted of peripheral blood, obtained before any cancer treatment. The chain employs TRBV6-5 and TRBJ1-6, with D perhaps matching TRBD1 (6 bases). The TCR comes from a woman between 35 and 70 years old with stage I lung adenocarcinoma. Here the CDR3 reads CASSYGRTENSPLHF. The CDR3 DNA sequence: TGTGCCAGCAGTTACGGGCGGACAGAGAATTCACCCCTCCACTTT.